The clone carrying this T cell receptor beta chain was seen only a few times. With V trimmed by 4 bases and J by 0 bases, 2 bases remained unmatched. The CDR3 totals 14 residues. Germline assignment: CDR1 SGDLS and CDR2 YYNGEE. This sample is drawn from a study of blood T cell repertoires in COVID-19. Study-level information: Samples of COVID-19 (acute and convalescent) were obtained from the United States, Italy and Spain. Nucleic acid was either cDNA or gDNA, and it came from T cells, B-cell-depleted T cells, or PBMCs.

In the authors' workflow: Scientists estimated how many nucleated cells there were by amplifying reference gene primers. Method: immunoSEQ multiplex PCR; TCRdb's copy keeps in-frame clones and lacks some. V, J and clone size are taken as reported in that table, and D and trimming were inferred from the DNA itself. The data show around 60,000 clones, about 80% seen once. V usage is TRBV9 and J usage is TRBJ2-7; 9 bases are shared with TRBD2. Specimen: peripheral blood. The receptor's source is a woman older than 75 with acute or convalescent COVID-19. This chain's CDR3 is CASSQTSGSYEQYF. In DNA, the CDR3 is TGTGCCAGCAGCCAGACTAGCGGCTCCTACGAGCAGTACTTC. The complete variable domain, with remaining parts taken from reference TRBV9 and TRBJ2-7, reads DSGVTQTPKHLITATGQRVTLRCSPRSGDLSVYWYQQSLDQGLQFLIQYYNGEERAKGNILERFSAQQFPDLHSELNLSSLELGDSALYFCASSQTSGSYEQYFGPGTRLTVT.